The rows below give T cell receptor beta chains drawn from one sample of a study of blood T cell repertoires in COVID-19. Profiling relied on immunoSEQ multiplex PCR, and the TCRdb table lists in-frame clones only, not all of them. The sample consists of more than 200,000 clones, approximately 80% of them appearing once. The sequenced sample was PBMCs or T cells enriched from blood (not recorded which). The receptors originated from a woman aged 40 to 50 with acute COVID-19. Both conserved end residues are trimmed from each CDR3. Where a row states a size, it is once, few, many or the class of an expanded clone; other rows omit it.

clone_size: -; j_call: TRBJ2-7; v_call: TRBV7-2; cdr3_aa: ASSLGGKDYEQY
clone_size: -; j_call: TRBJ2-7; v_call: TRBV4-1; cdr3_aa: ASSQDPSGGAIFYEQY
clone_size: -; j_call: TRBJ1-2; v_call: TRBV25-1; cdr3_aa: ASSEVRNYGYT
clone_size: -; j_call: TRBJ2-5; v_call: TRBV11-2; cdr3_aa: ASSRWGVSQTQY
clone_size: -; j_call: TRBJ1-4; v_call: TRBV7-2; cdr3_aa: ASSFKTGRNEKLF
clone_size: few; j_call: TRBJ2-1; v_call: TRBV5-1; cdr3_aa: ASSLGASGYYNEQF
clone_size: -; j_call: TRBJ1-1; v_call: TRBV7-9; cdr3_aa: ASSYDTGNTEAF
clone_size: few; j_call: TRBJ1-1; v_call: TRBV10-3; cdr3_aa: AISGRQGPPQAF
clone_size: once; j_call: TRBJ2-3; v_call: TRBV15; cdr3_aa: ATSSPQNPTDTQY
clone_size: once; j_call: TRBJ2-3; v_call: TRBV28; cdr3_aa: ASRGGLASTDTQY
clone_size: -; j_call: TRBJ1-4; v_call: TRBV7-2; cdr3_aa: ASSLVTPRQAINEKLF
clone_size: -; j_call: TRBJ2-7; v_call: TRBV5-1; cdr3_aa: ASSLGWTGVRDEQY
clone_size: -; j_call: TRBJ2-5; v_call: TRBV28; cdr3_aa: ASSLLLAGAGETQY
clone_size: -; j_call: TRBJ2-1; v_call: TRBV4-2; cdr3_aa: ASSQESTDYYNEQF
clone_size: -; j_call: TRBJ2-7; v_call: TRBV9; cdr3_aa: ASSTSMTAGDYEQY
clone_size: -; j_call: TRBJ1-5; v_call: TRBV19; cdr3_aa: ASSRDRTPGNQPQH
clone_size: -; j_call: TRBJ1-2; v_call: TRBV5-6; cdr3_aa: ASSLGQDPNYGYT
clone_size: -; j_call: TRBJ2-5; v_call: TRBV28; cdr3_aa: ASSFRGPHGETQY
clone_size: few; j_call: TRBJ1-1; v_call: TRBV6-5; cdr3_aa: ASSYSVGVQF
clone_size: -; j_call: TRBJ1-1; v_call: TRBV7-2; cdr3_aa: ASSLVPGETEAF
clone_size: few; j_call: TRBJ1-1; v_call: TRBV9; cdr3_aa: ASSVQGDTEAF
clone_size: -; j_call: TRBJ1-4; v_call: TRBV5-4; cdr3_aa: ASRKGGETTNEKLF
clone_size: -; j_call: TRBJ1-2; v_call: TRBV7-9; cdr3_aa: ASSFDREGYT
clone_size: -; j_call: TRBJ2-5; v_call: TRBV19; cdr3_aa: ASSPGLAGQETQY
clone_size: -; j_call: TRBJ1-3; v_call: TRBV21-1; cdr3_aa: ASSRQGSGNTIY
clone_size: -; j_call: TRBJ2-7; v_call: TRBV3-1/TRBV3-2; cdr3_aa: ASSQDRTVSYEQY
clone_size: -; j_call: TRBJ2-1; v_call: TRBV10-2; cdr3_aa: ASSEPGGTSGRNEQF
clone_size: -; j_call: TRBJ1-6; v_call: TRBV7-3; cdr3_aa: ASSVLYNSPLH
clone_size: -; j_call: TRBJ2-7; v_call: TRBV15; cdr3_aa: ATRLAASYEQY
clone_size: once; j_call: TRBJ2-5; v_call: TRBV5-6; cdr3_aa: ASSGEDSQETQY
clone_size: -; j_call: TRBJ2-7; v_call: TRBV6-1; cdr3_aa: ASSQTGVVY
clone_size: -; j_call: TRBJ2-6; v_call: TRBV5-1; cdr3_aa: ASSLSGQTSGANVLT
clone_size: -; j_call: TRBJ2-1; v_call: TRBV28; cdr3_aa: ASIETRGAQWEQF
clone_size: -; j_call: TRBJ2-5; v_call: TRBV5-1; cdr3_aa: ASSSTPRGQGGETQY
clone_size: -; j_call: TRBJ2-4; v_call: TRBV30; cdr3_aa: AWSVSIQTLAKNIQY
clone_size: -; j_call: TRBJ2-5; v_call: TRBV7-9; cdr3_aa: ASSLVAGGPETQY
clone_size: -; j_call: TRBJ1-5; v_call: TRBV5-1; cdr3_aa: ASSLTTGDSNQPQH
clone_size: -; j_call: TRBJ1-3; v_call: TRBV4-2; cdr3_aa: ASSGAGGSGNTIY
clone_size: -; j_call: TRBJ2-7; v_call: TRBV28; cdr3_aa: ASSLWSGRGSEQY
clone_size: -; j_call: TRBJ1-2; v_call: TRBV5-5; cdr3_aa: ASSLEGTGYGYT
clone_size: -; j_call: TRBJ2-3; v_call: TRBV7-8; cdr3_aa: ASSPGGRGADTQY
clone_size: -; j_call: TRBJ1-1; v_call: TRBV19; cdr3_aa: ASRTRDRDTEAF
clone_size: -; j_call: TRBJ1-2; v_call: TRBV5-1; cdr3_aa: ASSSGRGEGYT
clone_size: once; j_call: TRBJ1-2; v_call: TRBV19; cdr3_aa: ASSQDRGQSYGYT
clone_size: -; j_call: TRBJ1-1; v_call: TRBV28; cdr3_aa: ASSSRDRGYTAF
clone_size: -; j_call: TRBJ1-6; v_call: TRBV11-2; cdr3_aa: ASSFRGQGPSPLH
clone_size: -; j_call: TRBJ2-3; v_call: TRBV5-1; cdr3_aa: ASSRDREGGGRPLSYTQY
clone_size: -; j_call: TRBJ1-5; v_call: TRBV15; cdr3_aa: ATSRRGPDQPQH
clone_size: -; j_call: TRBJ1-2; v_call: TRBV28; cdr3_aa: ATKPPDRNYGYT
clone_size: -; j_call: TRBJ1-5; v_call: TRBV19; cdr3_aa: ASSIIQGDNQPQH
clone_size: -; j_call: TRBJ1-3; v_call: TRBV9; cdr3_aa: ASSVEAGLGNTIY
clone_size: -; j_call: TRBJ2-1; v_call: TRBV7-9; cdr3_aa: ASSTGTYNEQF
clone_size: -; j_call: TRBJ2-2; v_call: TRBV6-5; cdr3_aa: ASRRDRANTGELF
clone_size: -; j_call: TRBJ2-5; v_call: TRBV7-3; cdr3_aa: ASSWGGEETQY